These 9 T cell receptor beta chains were sequenced from one sample in a study of control samples from healthy donors and cancer patients. Sequencing used immunoSEQ multiplex PCR; TCRdb keeps in-frame clones, though not all of them. The table has more than 150,000 clones, about 93% seen once. Sequencing input: blood. The receptors were sampled from a man younger than 35 in good health.

The chain joins TRBV7-8 to TRBJ2-5; 9 bases are a match to TRBD1. Trimming took 5 bases from V and 5 from J; bases not matched to a gene: 9. This CDR3 is built from 15 residues. Germline loops: CDR1 SGHVS, CDR2 FQNEAQ. CDR3 coding DNA: TGTGCCAGCAGCCGAGGACAGGGGAATCGGGAGACCCAGTACTTC. Its protein product is CASSRGQGNRETQYF.

The V and J genes are TRBV19 and TRBJ2-7, with unresolved D. Germline V gene sequence: CDR1 LNHDA, CDR2 SQIVND (reference sequence). The V end was cut by 6 bases, the J end by 0 bases, with 3 bases between. The CDR3 loop spans 11 amino acids. CDR3 nucleotides: TGTGCCAGTAGGGGCTCCTACGAGCAGTACTTC. Translation: CASRGSYEQYF.

The gene calls are TRBV6-1 and TRBJ2-7; D tentatively fits TRBD1 or TRBD2 (6 bases each). Trimming shortened V by 3 bases and J by 5 bases, and 20 bases separated the two germline ends. Germline CDR1 is MNHNS and CDR2 is SASEGT. The CDR3 is 16 residues long. CDR3 sequence reads: CASSDGGTTGFHEQYF. The CDR3 region has the DNA TGTGCCAGCAGTGACGGGGGCACAACGGGATTCCACGAGCAGTACTTC.

The rearrangement links TRBV2 to TRBJ2-7, with D possibly TRBD1 on 6 matching bases. Germline CDR1 is SNHLY and CDR2 is FYNNEI. V was clipped by 5 bases and J by 2 bases, with 10 bases between them. The CDR3 is 13 amino acids. CDR3: CASSFGGPYEQYF. The CDR3 DNA reads TGTGCCAGCAGTTTTGGGGGCCCCTACGAGCAGTACTTC.

This chain uses TRBV2 with TRBJ1-4; D is perhaps TRBD1 (5 bases). The CDR3 totals 16 residues. From germline, CDR1 is SNHLY and CDR2 FYNNEI. The V end lost 8 bases, the J end lost 3 bases, and 19 bases lay between the germline ends. Here the CDR3 DNA reads TGTGCCAGCGTGTCCCCGAGAGGGGCGGCTAATGAAAAACTGTTTTTT. It is translated as CASVSPRGAANEKLFF.

V is TRBV6-5 and J is TRBJ2-7, with D tentatively TRBD1 or TRBD2 (6 bases each). The CDR3 length is 14 residues. V shed 6 bases and J shed 6 bases, with 18 bases lying between them. The V gene's germline CDR1 is MNHEY and CDR2 SVGAGI. CDR3 sequence reads: CASREDLGGGEQYF. The CDR3 nucleotides read TGTGCCAGCAGGGAGGACCTGGGGGGCGGCGAGCAGTACTTC.

The CDR3: CASSKEARGYTF. CDR3 bases: TGTGCCAGCAGCAAAGAGGCGCGGGGCTACACCTTC. V and J are TRBV21-1 and TRBJ1-2. TRBV21-1 is assigned pseudogene status. CDR3 length equals 12 residues.

This chain uses TRBV5-1 with TRBJ1-1, with no clear D. The CDR3 has 14 amino acids. Per germline, CDR1 SGHRS and CDR2 YFSETQ. V lost 0 bases and J 1 base, leaving 7 bases between the germline ends. The CDR3 sequence: CASSLVRGNTEAFF. CDR3 bases: TGCGCCAGCAGCTTGGTTCGGGGGAACACTGAAGCTTTCTTT.

This clone came up once. The chain couples TRBV2 to TRBJ2-1, with 9 bases matching TRBD2. Germline lookup yields CDR1 SNHLY and CDR2 FYNNEI. Unmatched junction bases numbered 7, after V lost 4 bases and J lost 0 bases. The CDR3 has 17 residues. This CDR3 reads CASSGGSGGPSYNEQFF. The CDR3 DNA reads TGTGCCAGCAGTGGGGGTAGCGGGGGCCCCTCCTACAATGAGCAGTTCTTC.